This paragraph reports one T cell receptor (beta chain). The V end lost 5 bases, the J end lost 7 bases, and 24 bases lay between the germline ends. Germline loops: CDR1 SGHVS, CDR2 FQNEAQ. CDR3 length: 18 amino acids. In the authors' methods: By means of reference gene primer amplification, nucleated cell counts were estimated. Measured with immunoSEQ multiplex PCR; TCRdb has only the in-frame clones, and not every one. V and J calls and clone size are those listed in that table; D and trimming were worked out from the DNA. The repertoire includes about 130,000 clones, 70% to 80% of them detected once, and 37% sits in the top ten. This record comes from a study of blood T cell repertoires in COVID-19. Study information: Acute and convalescent COVID-19 samples came from the United States, Italy and Spain. From T cells, B-cell-depleted T cells, or PBMCs came the material, which was cDNA or gDNA.

The TCR originated in a middle-aged man with active or convalescent COVID-19. The material sequenced was peripheral blood. The chain uses TRBV7-8 and TRBJ1-6, with D possibly TRBD1 on 6 matching bases. The CDR3, as DNA: TGTGCCAGCAGCCGAGGGGCGGACATCACAGGGCTCAATTCACCCCTCCACTTT. It encodes CASSRGADITGLNSPLHF.